This TCR beta chain was documented in a study of radiation and T cells in renal cell carcinoma. Study overall: Nephrectomy followed 15 Gy stereotactic body radiation by 4 weeks.

Overall study findings and caveats: In blood, top tumor clones expanded by 2 weeks, shrinking by 4.

Worth noting for this clone: As yet, its antigen is unknown.

Sequencing used immunoSEQ multiplex PCR; TCRdb keeps in-frame clones, though not all of them. Altogether approximately 120,000 clones are present, around 80% being singletons, with the ten largest covering about 2.9%. Trimming took 1 base from V and 0 from J, leaving 7 bases between them. The CDR3 totals 15 residues. Per the germline V gene, CDR1 is LGHNA and CDR2 is YSLEER. Time point noted: baseline pretreatment blood. Treatment specified: 15 Gy SBRT to primary tumor, nephrectomy 4 weeks later. The V and J genes are TRBV4-3 and TRBJ1-5; D gene ambiguous. Here the sequenced sample was blood, taken from a patient whose treatment included radiotherapy and nephrectomy. The origin of this receptor is a woman aged 60 to 75 with renal cell carcinoma. CDR3 DNA sequence: TGCGCCAGCAGCCAAGGTGGGAATAGCAATCAGCCCCAGCATTTT. Translation gives CASSQGGNSNQPQHF.